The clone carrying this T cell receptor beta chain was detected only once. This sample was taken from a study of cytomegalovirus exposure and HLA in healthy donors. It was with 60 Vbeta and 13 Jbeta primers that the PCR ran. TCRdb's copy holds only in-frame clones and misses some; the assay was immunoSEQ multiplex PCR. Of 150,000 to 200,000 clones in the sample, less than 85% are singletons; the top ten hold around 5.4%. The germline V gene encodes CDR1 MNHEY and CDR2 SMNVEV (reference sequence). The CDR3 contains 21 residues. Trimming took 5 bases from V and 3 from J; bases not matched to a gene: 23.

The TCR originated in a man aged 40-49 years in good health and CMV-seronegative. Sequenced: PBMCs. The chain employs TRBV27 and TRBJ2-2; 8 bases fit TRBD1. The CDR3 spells CASSLRGVKDRGSMDTGELFF. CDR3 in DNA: TGTGCCAGCAGTCTAAGGGGAGTAAAAGACAGGGGCAGTATGGACACCGGGGAGCTGTTTTTT.